A selection of T cell receptor beta chains follows, all from one sample in a study of blood T cell repertoires in COVID-19. TCRdb's table, derived via immunoSEQ multiplex PCR, lists solely in-frame clones and lacks some. This repertoire shows approximately 210,000 clones, roughly 94% found once; its top ten account for 1% to 1.5%. Source material: peripheral blood. These receptors originate from a young man with acute or convalescent COVID-19. Each CDR3 is given with its conserved first and last residue. A D gene is named only where the DNA matches it firmly. Clone size is stated in some rows and not others, as once, few, many or a class when expanded.

cdr3_aa: CASSMGGRGLYSQYF
cdr3_nt: TGTGCCAGTAGTATGGGTGGCCGGGGATTATACTCGCAGTATTTT
v_call: TRBV19
clone_size: .
d_call: .
j_call: TRBJ2-3

cdr3_aa: CASSAETGVNTEAFF
cdr3_nt: TGCGCCAGCAGCGCAGAGACAGGGGTGAACACTGAAGCTTTCTTT
v_call: TRBV5-1
clone_size: .
d_call: TRBD1
j_call: TRBJ1-1

cdr3_aa: CASSLGRWGSPTSEKLFF
cdr3_nt: TGTGCCAGCAGCTTAGGAAGGTGGGGCAGCCCCACAAGTGAAAAACTGTTTTTT
v_call: TRBV11-2
clone_size: .
d_call: .
j_call: TRBJ1-4

cdr3_aa: CASSGPFGSGVISTDTQYF
cdr3_nt: TGTGCCAGCAGCGGACCATTCGGGTCGGGAGTCATTAGCACAGATACGCAGTATTTT
v_call: TRBV9
clone_size: .
d_call: .
j_call: TRBJ2-3

cdr3_aa: CASSLGTEYEQYF
cdr3_nt: TGTGCCAGCAGCTTAGGGACAGAGTACGAGCAGTACTTC
v_call: TRBV11-2
clone_size: .
d_call: .
j_call: TRBJ2-7

cdr3_aa: CASSQDLTGGAGNQPQHF
cdr3_nt: TGCGCCAGCAGCCAGGACCTGACAGGGGGCGCTGGGAATCAGCCCCAGCATTTT
v_call: TRBV4-1
clone_size: few
d_call: TRBD1
j_call: TRBJ1-5

cdr3_aa: CASSLGLARDTQYF
cdr3_nt: TGTGCCAGCAGCTTGGGACTTGCTCGGGATACGCAGTATTTT
v_call: TRBV7-3
clone_size: .
d_call: .
j_call: TRBJ2-3

cdr3_aa: CASSFPSGRGEQYF
cdr3_nt: TGTGCCAGCAGTTTTCCTAGCGGGAGGGGTGAGCAGTACTTC
v_call: TRBV28
clone_size: .
d_call: TRBD2
j_call: TRBJ2-7

cdr3_aa: CASPHRDTANTGELFF
cdr3_nt: TGTGCCAGTCCACACCGGGACACAGCGAACACCGGGGAGCTGTTTTTT
v_call: TRBV11-3
clone_size: .
d_call: .
j_call: TRBJ2-2

cdr3_aa: CASSLTSGLAYNEQFF
cdr3_nt: TGTGCCAGCAGCTTGACCTCGGGACTAGCCTACAATGAGCAGTTCTTC
v_call: TRBV9
clone_size: .
d_call: TRBD2
j_call: TRBJ2-1

cdr3_aa: CASSQGWGAQYF
cdr3_nt: TGTGCCAGCAGCCAAGGATGGGGAGCCCAGTACTTC
v_call: TRBV14
clone_size: .
d_call: .
j_call: TRBJ2-5

cdr3_aa: CASSPTELSYGYTF
cdr3_nt: TGTGCCAGTAGTCCAACCGAACTAAGCTATGGCTACACCTTC
v_call: TRBV19
clone_size: .
d_call: .
j_call: TRBJ1-2

cdr3_aa: CAWSGGLVSETQYF
cdr3_nt: TGTGCCTGGAGTGGGGGACTAGTTAGCGAGACCCAGTACTTC
v_call: TRBV30
clone_size: .
d_call: TRBD2
j_call: TRBJ2-5

cdr3_aa: CASSARTGEKLFF
cdr3_nt: TGTGCCAGCAGCGCCCGGACAGGTGAAAAACTGTTTTTT
v_call: TRBV9
clone_size: .
d_call: TRBD1
j_call: TRBJ1-4

cdr3_aa: CASTVDRVSTEAFF
cdr3_nt: TGTGCCAGCACCGTGGACAGGGTGAGCACTGAAGCTTTCTTT
v_call: TRBV28
clone_size: .
d_call: TRBD1
j_call: TRBJ1-1

cdr3_aa: CASGLYFSGGYNEQFF
cdr3_nt: TGTGCTAGTGGGCTATACTTTTCGGGAGGATACAATGAGCAGTTCTTC
v_call: TRBV12-5
clone_size: .
d_call: TRBD2
j_call: TRBJ2-1

cdr3_aa: CASSPSRFGIYEQYF
cdr3_nt: TGTGCCAGCAGCCCCTCCCGGTTCGGGATCTACGAGCAGTACTTC
v_call: TRBV3-1/TRBV3-2
clone_size: .
d_call: .
j_call: TRBJ2-7

cdr3_aa: CASRSTGNYNSPLHF
cdr3_nt: TGCGCCAGCAGATCGACAGGGAATTATAATTCACCCCTCCACTTT
v_call: TRBV5-1
clone_size: .
d_call: TRBD1
j_call: TRBJ1-6

cdr3_aa: CASSQVPGELRNIQYF
cdr3_nt: TGCGCCAGCAGCCAAGTGCCAGGGGAACTCAGAAACATTCAGTACTTC
v_call: TRBV4-1
clone_size: .
d_call: .
j_call: TRBJ2-4

cdr3_aa: CASSFGSWRGQPQHF
cdr3_nt: TGTGCCAGCAGTTTCGGAAGTTGGAGGGGTCAGCCCCAGCATTTT
v_call: TRBV28
clone_size: .
d_call: .
j_call: TRBJ1-5

cdr3_aa: CASSPRQGSLDSPLHF
cdr3_nt: TGTGCCAGCAGTCCAAGACAGGGGAGTTTGGATTCACCCCTCCACTTT
v_call: TRBV11-2
clone_size: .
d_call: TRBD1
j_call: TRBJ1-6

cdr3_aa: CASSPVARNTEAFF
cdr3_nt: TGTGCCAGCTCACCTGTGGCAAGGAACACTGAAGCTTTCTTT
v_call: TRBV18
clone_size: .
d_call: .
j_call: TRBJ1-1

cdr3_aa: CASSQRAFNGLETQYF
cdr3_nt: TGCGCCAGCAGCCAGCGAGCATTCAACGGTTTGGAGACCCAGTACTTC
v_call: TRBV5-1
clone_size: .
d_call: .
j_call: TRBJ2-5

cdr3_aa: CASSPGLRQPPREQFF
cdr3_nt: TGTGCCAGCTCACCAGGTTTGAGACAGCCACCAAGGGAGCAGTTCTTC
v_call: TRBV18
clone_size: .
d_call: .
j_call: TRBJ2-1

cdr3_aa: CASSIDRGLYEQYF
cdr3_nt: TGCGCCAGCAGCATTGACAGGGGGCTTTACGAGCAGTACTTC
v_call: TRBV5-1
clone_size: .
d_call: TRBD1
j_call: TRBJ2-7

cdr3_aa: CASSQDLPGVGTEAFF
cdr3_nt: TGTGCCAGCAGCCAAGATTTGCCAGGCGTCGGCACTGAAGCTTTCTTT
v_call: TRBV14
clone_size: .
d_call: .
j_call: TRBJ1-1

cdr3_aa: CASSPDRVAGNTIYF
cdr3_nt: TGTGCCAGCTCACCCGACAGGGTTGCTGGAAACACCATATATTTT
v_call: TRBV18
clone_size: .
d_call: TRBD1
j_call: TRBJ1-3

cdr3_aa: CSANQGAFF
cdr3_nt: TGCAGTGCTAATCAGGGAGCTTTCTTT
v_call: TRBV20-1
clone_size: .
d_call: .
j_call: TRBJ1-1

cdr3_aa: CASSPTGGAGEMRTDTQYF
cdr3_nt: TGTGCCAGCAGCCCCACCGGCGGGGCAGGTGAAATGAGAACGGATACGCAGTATTTT
v_call: TRBV7-8
clone_size: once
d_call: .
j_call: TRBJ2-3

cdr3_aa: CASSIDGTYAYEQYF
cdr3_nt: TGTGCCAGCAGCATCGACGGGACTTATGCCTACGAGCAGTACTTC
v_call: TRBV5-5
clone_size: .
d_call: .
j_call: TRBJ2-7

cdr3_aa: CAWRAPTGIYGYTF
cdr3_nt: TGTGCCTGGAGAGCCCCGACAGGGATCTATGGCTACACCTTC
v_call: TRBV30
clone_size: .
d_call: TRBD1
j_call: TRBJ1-2

cdr3_aa: CASRKPLVGAQYF
cdr3_nt: TGTGCCAGCAGGAAACCACTAGTTGGTGCGCAGTATTTT
v_call: TRBV2
clone_size: .
d_call: .
j_call: TRBJ2-3

cdr3_aa: CASSPPTGVGNSPLHF
cdr3_nt: TGTGCCAGCTCACCACCAACAGGGGTGGGTAATTCACCCCTCCACTTT
v_call: TRBV18
clone_size: .
d_call: TRBD1
j_call: TRBJ1-6

cdr3_aa: CASTRDTYLLAKNIQYF
cdr3_nt: TGTGCCAGCACCCGGGACACTTACTTATTAGCCAAAAACATTCAGTACTTC
v_call: TRBV21-1
clone_size: .
d_call: .
j_call: TRBJ2-4

cdr3_aa: CASSLADNEQFF
cdr3_nt: TGTGCCAGCAGTTTGGCCGACAATGAGCAGTTCTTC
v_call: TRBV12-3/TRBV12-4
clone_size: .
d_call: .
j_call: TRBJ2-1

cdr3_aa: CAIRGGNTEAFF
cdr3_nt: TGTGCCATCAGGGGGGGGAACACTGAAGCTTTCTTT
v_call: TRBV10-3
clone_size: .
d_call: .
j_call: TRBJ1-1